This T cell receptor (beta chain) was captured by sequencing in a study of blood T cells in healthy people across ages (dated by TCRdb to the mid-2010s). General notes on the study: In model experiments, template switching captured roughly one uniquely barcoded TCR beta cDNA molecule for every two T cells. The study measured age-related changes in TCR beta repertoire diversity using deep sequencing normalized with unique cDNA molecular identifiers. The donors were split into four age groups: young (average 16 years), middle-aged (roughly 40), aged (about 62) and long-lived (over 75). To avoid experimental bias, donors of different ages were spread randomly across the sequencing lanes. For two donors (one aged 18 to 30 and one aged 80 or older), the study analyzed two additional independent replicas of 1 million unique cDNA reads from the same blood draw. Results the study describes overall, beyond this receptor: As age increased, observed TCR beta diversity per million T cells dropped in a roughly linear way, and a significant reduction was already evident by age about 40. Since profiling was done on bulk unsorted PBMCs, naive and antigen-experienced compartments could not be conclusively compared. Estimates of total diversity based on one million sequenced T cells were regarded as lower bounds and as underestimates. The percentage of naive T cells measured by flow cytometry correlated strongly with observed TCR beta diversity. Compared with the aged group, more naive CD4+ T cells, fewer expanded clones and increased TCR diversity were shown by the long-lived group, suggesting age selection. Donor CMV infection status was unknown, potentially confounding age-related changes in expanded clonotypes.

The roughly 39 donors, aged about 6 to 100 years, were systemically healthy Caucasian individuals from Russia. Around 10 milliliters of peripheral blood were collected from each donor into EDTA-treated Vacutainer tubes. PBMCs were isolated by Ficoll-Paque density-gradient centrifugation, with at least 6 million obtained per sample. Total RNA was extracted from PBMCs with Trizol reagent, with at least 6 micrograms obtained per sample. For every donor, an aliquot of PBMCs went through flow cytometry to measure the percentages of naive CD45RAhigh/CD27high T cells. Libraries were made using 5' RACE. Sequenced on an Illumina HiSeq 2500. The second PCR ran for about 7 to 11 cycles and used a J-beta primer mix along with a sample-barcoded 5' primer. Each TCR beta cDNA molecule received a unique molecular identifier from a template-switch 5' adaptor carrying 12 random nucleotides. Each sample yielded at least 3 million CDR3-containing paired-end reads. All of the RNA was converted into first-strand cDNA using the Mint cDNA synthesis kit, with a TRBC-specific oligonucleotide serving as the primer. Following uracil-DNA glycosylase treatment, all cDNA underwent a first 18-cycle PCR with the universal primers M1SS and BC2_uni_R. The study's processing was this. For normalization, 1 million high-quality reads were randomly selected from each sample, with every read carrying a distinct molecular identifier. Instead of being binned into consensus sequences, reads that shared molecular identifiers were thrown out. MiTCR, with a Q25 quality threshold and the strictest error-elimination algorithm, was used for CDR3 identification, clonotype clustering and error correction. A nonparametric unseen species model with Euler transformation was used to estimate a lower bound on total TCR beta diversity. The raw public reads went through TCRdb reprocessing: fastp at Q25, MiXCR clone calling, in-frame beta chains kept. Here each entry gathers all rows of one CDR3 protein and keeps the most common genes and DNA. These V and J calls rely on TCRdb rather than the paper's analysis. The sample includes 1.5 million or so distinct CDR3 sequences, with around 40% observed a single time. The ten top clones hold more than 4% of the sample.

The CDR3 holds 15 amino acids from the cysteine to the phenylalanine. Solely the CDR3 DNA is kept, with 45 bases framed from the first base. CDR1 KGHDR and CDR2 SFDVKD were looked up in the germline V gene. This clonotype was seen a handful of times. It lacks a known antigen. No clone much larger than this one lies a single base away; base qualities are absent. The receptor was derived from a woman under 30 in good health. The sample was blood. This chain joins TRBV24-1 to TRBJ2-7; confidence is insufficient to name the D gene. The J call may be wrong; the DNA end is better matched by TRBJ2-5. The nucleotides are TGTGCCACCAGTGATCCGTTGGAACTTCAAGAGACCCAGTACTTC. Its translation reads: CATSDPLELQETQYF.